The rows below give T cell receptor beta chains drawn from one sample of a study of CD8 T cells in Susac syndrome. TCRdb analysed the immunoSEQ multiplex PCR reads with MiXCR anew, one entry per CDR3 protein. Among about 180,000 distinct CDR3 sequences listed, around 94% were seen once. Input material: CD4+ T cells from PBMCs. The receptor set was obtained from a human donor with Susac syndrome. Both conserved end residues are part of each CDR3. D genes are given only for firm matches. Size tells how often a clone was seen (once, few, many) or the class of an expanded clone, and some rows leave it out.

DNA | CDR3 | J | V | D | size
TGTGCCAGCAGCCACACTAGCGGGATTTATGATGAGCAGTTCTTC | CASSHTSGIYDEQFF | TRBJ2-1 | TRBV14 | TRBD2 | .
TGTGCCAGCAGCGTAGGACAGGGTAACTATGGCTACACCTTC | CASSVGQGNYGYTF | TRBJ1-2 | TRBV9 | TRBD1 | .
TGTGCCAGCAGTACAAGAGCGGAAACCTACAATGAGCAGTTCTTC | CASSTRAETYNEQFF | TRBJ2-1 | TRBV28 | . | .
TGTGCCAGTACAGGGGCGCAGGGAAACTATGGCTACACCTTC | CASTGAQGNYGYTF | TRBJ1-2 | TRBV19 | . | .
TGTGCCAGCAGCCAAGATGGGGTGCGGGGTCTATGGTTAAATGAGCAGTTCTTC | CASSQDGVRGLWLNEQFF | TRBJ2-1 | TRBV3-1 | . | .
TGTGCCAGCAGTTTCGGGGCTGGCGGGGGGTCCTACGAGCAGTACTTC | CASSFGAGGGSYEQYF | TRBJ2-7 | TRBV12-3/TRBV12-4 | TRBD2 | .
TGCAGTGCTATGACTAGCTTGAACACCGGGGAGCTGTTTTTT | CSAMTSLNTGELFF | TRBJ2-2 | TRBV20-1 | TRBD2 | .
TGTGCCAGCAGGCTAGACAGGTCGAGCACTGAAGCTTTCTTT | CASRLDRSSTEAFF | TRBJ1-1 | TRBV12-3/TRBV12-4 | . | .
TGTGCCAGCAGCCAAGACGCGACAAATGAGGGTACGCAGTATTTT | CASSQDATNEGTQYF | TRBJ2-3 | TRBV3-1 | . | .
TGCAGTGCAAGAGCTCAATCGGGGGGGGACATTCAGTACTTC | CSARAQSGGDIQYF | TRBJ2-4 | TRBV20-1 | TRBD2 | .
TGTGCCATCAGCACGGGACACCCTGCCCGTGATACGCAGTATTTT | CAISTGHPARDTQYF | TRBJ2-3 | TRBV10-3 | . | .
TGTGCCTCCGCTGGTGGGACACTCATGTGGCCCGGCTACACCTTC | CASAGGTLMWPGYTF | TRBJ1-2 | TRBV30 | . | .
TGCAGTGCCCCGGGACAGGGTACCGAGCAGTACTTC | CSAPGQGTEQYF | TRBJ2-7 | TRBV20-1 | TRBD1 | .
TGCAGCGTTCAAGGACAGCCGAACACTGAAGCTTTCTTT | CSVQGQPNTEAFF | TRBJ1-1 | TRBV29-1 | . | .
TGTGCCAGCAGTGAATCCGTAGCCTCTAGCACAGATACGCAGTATTTT | CASSESVASSTDTQYF | TRBJ2-3 | TRBV6-1 | . | once
TGCAGGGGGAACTATGGCTACACCTTC | CRGNYGYTF | TRBJ1-2 | TRBV20-1 | . | .
TGTGCCAGCAGCTTAACCCGGGACACTGCTACCGGGGAGCTGTTTTTT | CASSLTRDTATGELFF | TRBJ2-2 | TRBV7-8 | . | .
TGCGCCAGCAGCTTGGACAGGGGGCAATTCTCTCCCCTGGTCTATAGCAATCAGCCCCAGCATTTT | CASSLDRGQFSPLVYSNQPQHF | TRBJ1-5 | TRBV5-1 | TRBD1 | .
TGTGCCAGCATGCGAGGTGATAGCAATCAGCCCCAGCATTTT | CASMRGDSNQPQHF | TRBJ1-5 | TRBV28 | . | .
TGTGCCAGCAGCTCCGTTAGTCAGGAGACCCAGTACTTC | CASSSVSQETQYF | TRBJ2-5 | TRBV7-2 | . | .
TGTGCCAGCAGCGTAGGCGGGACAGAAACTAATCAGCCCCAGCATTTT | CASSVGGTETNQPQHF | TRBJ1-5 | TRBV9 | TRBD1 | .
TGTGCCTGGATAGTATCGGAGACCCAGTACTTC | CAWIVSETQYF | TRBJ2-5 | TRBV30 | . | .
TGTGCCAGCAGTCGGGGGACACGCGGGACTGGGGCCAACGTCCTGACTTTC | CASSRGTRGTGANVLTF | TRBJ2-6 | TRBV2 | . | .
TGTGCCAGCAGCTTAGCGCAGGGGGTCCCAGATACGCAGTATTTT | CASSLAQGVPDTQYF | TRBJ2-3 | TRBV11-2 | TRBD1 | .
TGTGCCAGCAGTTACTCGCCGGGCTTCGGCACAGATACGCAGTATTTT | CASSYSPGFGTDTQYF | TRBJ2-3 | TRBV6-5 | . | .
TGTGCTAGTGGGCACCCCGTCGGTGAGCAGTTCTTC | CASGHPVGEQFF | TRBJ2-1 | TRBV12-5 | . | .
TGCAGTGCTAGGAACCCCCTCGGTGAAAAACTGTTTTTT | CSARNPLGEKLFF | TRBJ1-4 | TRBV20-1 | . | .
TGCAGTGCTACGAAAGCGGGAGTGGGCAATGAGCAGTTCTTC | CSATKAGVGNEQFF | TRBJ2-1 | TRBV20-1 | TRBD2 | .
TGTGCCGGCCGGACGGAGTACACAGATACGCAGTATTTT | CAGRTEYTDTQYF | TRBJ2-3 | TRBV21-1 | . | .
TGCAGTGCTAGAGACGGTAGCGGGGGGGAGACCCAGTACTTC | CSARDGSGGETQYF | TRBJ2-5 | TRBV20-1 | TRBD2 | .
TGTGCCAGCAGGCCTAGGGGGGGTCAGCCCCAGCATTTT | CASRPRGGQPQHF | TRBJ1-5 | TRBV12-3/TRBV12-4 | . | once
TGCAGTGCTAGCCCCAGCGTAAATGAAAAACTGTTTTTT | CSASPSVNEKLFF | TRBJ1-4 | TRBV20-1 | . | .
TGTGCCAGCAGCCACGGACAGGCCTACGAGCAGTACTTC | CASSHGQAYEQYF | TRBJ2-7 | TRBV3-1 | TRBD1 | few
TGTGCCAGCAGCTTAGGTTACAGGGATGGCTACACCTTC | CASSLGYRDGYTF | TRBJ1-2 | TRBV7-2 | . | .
TGTGCCAGCAGTTGGGGTTACACCGGGGAGCTGTTTTTT | CASSWGYTGELFF | TRBJ2-2 | TRBV6-2/TRBV6-3 | . | .
TGTGCCACCAGTGATCAGGAGAGCTCCTACAATGAGCAGTTCTTC | CATSDQESSYNEQFF | TRBJ2-1 | TRBV24-1 | . | .
TGTGCCAGCTCACCGGCAGGGGGTCAGACTGAAGCTTTCTTT | CASSPAGGQTEAFF | TRBJ1-1 | TRBV18 | TRBD1 | .
TGTGCCAGCAGCCCCAACGGTCGTGGCGAAAGCAATCAGCCCCAGCATTTT | CASSPNGRGESNQPQHF | TRBJ1-5 | TRBV21-1 | . | .
TGTGCCAGCTCACCACTTGTAGGAGTGAAGGGGGCCGTTGGCTACACCTTC | CASSPLVGVKGAVGYTF | TRBJ1-2 | TRBV18 | TRBD1 | .
TGTGCCAGCAGCTTGAACCTAGTCACAGATACGCAGTATTTT | CASSLNLVTDTQYF | TRBJ2-3 | TRBV5-6 | . | .
TGTGCCAGCAGTTTAGGTGTCAGGGGAGGCTATGGCTACACCTTC | CASSLGVRGGYGYTF | TRBJ1-2 | TRBV12-3/TRBV12-4 | . | .